This T cell receptor (beta chain) was obtained from a study of blood T cell repertoires in COVID-19. Libraries were prepared by immunoSEQ multiplex PCR; TCRdb keeps only in-frame clonotypes and omits some of them. The data contain roughly 250,000 clones, about 85% of them seen just once; the ten biggest clones take up 0.87%. This CDR3 spans 17 amino acids. V gave up 5 bases and J gave up 3 bases; unmatched junction bases: 9. Looked up from germline, CDR1 is KGHDR and CDR2 is SFDVKD. The clonotype comes from a human donor with COVID-19, enrolled during active disease. The donor label of this sample is uncertain. The V and J genes are TRBV24-1 and TRBJ2-3, with 11 positions matching TRBD2. The sample was peripheral blood. The DNA for the CDR3 is TGTGCCACCAGTGGGCCTACTAGCGGGAGATCGACAGATACGCAGTATTTT. Translation: CATSGPTSGRSTDTQYF.